This T cell receptor beta chain was observed in a study of blood T cell repertoires in COVID-19. At the level of the study: The origin of the acute and convalescent COVID-19 samples was the United States, Italy and Spain.

Assay: immunoSEQ multiplex PCR; the TCRdb copy retains only in-frame clones and omits some. The sample includes approximately 45,000 clones, over 70% of them seen just once. The CDR3 extends over 14 amino acids. Germline V gives CDR1 MNHNS, CDR2 SASEGT. V lost 3 bases and J lost 8, with 16 bases in between. The sequencing input was peripheral blood. This clonotype was obtained from a woman older than 75 with COVID-19, enrolled during active disease. This chain connects TRBV6-1 to TRBJ1-2; D uncertain. The DNA of the CDR3 is TGTGCCAGCAGTGATGATCTTGGGAGTCAAGGCTACACCTTC. This sequence encodes CASSDDLGSQGYTF.